The 21 T cell receptor beta chains in this list originate from one sample, sequenced in a study of T cell responses to AZD1222 COVID-19 vaccine. Repertoires were generated with immunoSEQ multiplex PCR, while TCRdb's copy carries only in-frame clones and drops some. The table records more than 140,000 clones, around 90% of them present only once. Here the sequenced sample was peripheral blood, taken on day 0 of AZD1222 vaccination. The origin of the receptors is an adult in good health.

V gene TRBV4-2 combines with J gene TRBJ1-6; D is perhaps TRBD1 (6 bases). Germline V gene lookup returns CDR1 LGHNA and CDR2 YNFKEQ. The CDR3 is 16 residues long. V was clipped by 3 bases and J by 7 bases, with 16 bases between them. This CDR3 reads CASSHSAGDPNSPLHF. In DNA, the CDR3 is TGTGCCAGCAGCCACTCTGCAGGGGATCCGAATTCACCCCTCCACTTT.

The chain is built from TRBV7-9 and TRBJ2-3; D unclear. The CDR3 spans 14 residues. V was clipped by 5 bases and J by 1 base, with 10 bases between them. From germline, CDR1 is SEHNR and CDR2 FQNEAQ (reference sequence). CDR3 amino acids: CASSPIEGTDTQYF. The CDR3 region has the DNA TGTGCCAGCAGCCCGATTGAGGGCACAGATACGCAGTATTTT. Looking up the rest from reference TRBV7-9 and TRBJ2-3 gives the full variable domain: DTGVSQNPRHKITKRGQNVTFRCDPISEHNRLYWYRQTLGQGPEFLTYFQNEAQLEKSRLLSDRFSAERPKGSFSTLEIQRTEQGDSAMYLCASSPIEGTDTQYFGPGTRLTVL.

This clone appeared once. V and J are TRBV6-2 or TRBV6-3 and TRBJ2-3; 10 nucleotides agree with TRBD2. Trimming cost V 1 base and J 3 bases; bases outside gene matches: 7. There are 17 residues in the CDR3. Germline V gene sequence: CDR1 MNHEY, CDR2 SVGEGT. CDR3 sequence (DNA): TGTGCCAGCAGTTACTACCTAGAGACTAGCGGGACAGATACGCAGTATTTT. This translates into CASSYYLETSGTDTQYF.

The chain links TRBV19 to TRBJ2-1, with TRBD1 as a possible D gene (5 bases). CDR3 length: 14 residues. Germline V CDR1 and CDR2: LNHDA, SQIVND (reference sequence). The V gene lost 6 bases and the J gene lost 4 bases, with 13 bases spanning the gap. CDR3 DNA: TGTGCCAGTAGGAAGCCGACAGATTACAATGAGCAGTTCTTC. Protein: CASRKPTDYNEQFF.

This clone was picked up a small number of times. The DNA for the CDR3 is TGTGCCAGCAGCTTAAGACTAGCGGGAGTGTTTCCAGATACGCAGTATTTT. It specifies CASSLRLAGVFPDTQYF. V usage is TRBV11-2 and J usage is TRBJ2-3, with 12 bases fitting TRBD2. Germline CDR1 reads SGHAT; CDR2 reads FQNNGV. The ends lost 2 bases at V and 4 bases at J; junction bases unmatched: 7. There are 17 residues in the CDR3.

V usage is TRBV30 and J usage is TRBJ1-3; a weak D match, TRBD1 (5 bases). The CDR3 runs to 17 residues. With 0 bases removed from V and 0 bases from J, the gap between germline ends came to 15 bases. The germline gives CDR1 GTSNPN, CDR2 SVGIG (reference sequence). The CDR3: CAWSVGGTDSSGNTIYF. CDR3 bases: TGTGCCTGGAGTGTTGGAGGGACTGACTCCTCTGGAAACACCATATATTTT.

The chain combines TRBV4-1 with TRBJ2-5; 7 bases line up with TRBD1. This CDR3 has 14 residues. J was trimmed by 0 bases and V by 4 bases; bases with no gene match: 2. CDR1 is MGHRA and CDR2 is YSYEKL in the germline V gene. As DNA, the CDR3 is TGCGCCAGCAGCCCGGGACAGTACCAAGAGACCCAGTACTTC. Encoded protein: CASSPGQYQETQYF.

V gene TRBV30 combines with J gene TRBJ2-5; perhaps TRBD1 as D (5 bases). Germline CDR1 is GTSNPN and CDR2 is SVGIG (reference sequence). The CDR3 length is 12 residues. Trimming removed 2 bases from V and 2 bases from J, with 6 bases in between. The CDR3, as DNA: TGTGCCTGGAGTCCAGGGCAAGAGACCCAGTACTTC. Translated: CAWSPGQETQYF.

This chain joins TRBV19 and TRBJ2-1, with D maybe TRBD1 (6 bases). CDR3 length: 16 amino acids. In germline, CDR1 is LNHDA, CDR2 SQIVND (reference sequence). V lost 2 bases and J lost 4, with 15 bases in between. The CDR3 bases are TGTGCCAGTAGTATACCAACCGGACAGATGTACAATGAGCAGTTCTTC. Translating gives CASSIPTGQMYNEQFF.

The chain uses TRBV27 and TRBJ1-1, with a tentative D call TRBD1 (5 bases). There are 13 residues in the CDR3. V was pared by 2 bases and J by 6 bases, with 10 bases between. Per germline, CDR1 MNHEY and CDR2 SMNVEV (reference sequence). The CDR3 spells CASSLKGWAEAFF. The CDR3, as DNA: TGTGCCAGCAGTTTAAAGGGGTGGGCTGAAGCTTTCTTT.

The chain combines TRBV12-3 or TRBV12-4 with TRBJ1-5; D is undetermined. Trimming left V 5 bases short and J 7 bases short, with 12 bases between. This CDR3 is built from 13 residues. CDR3 loop: CASSGGLGQPQHF. The DNA of the CDR3 is TGTGCCAGCAGTGGCGGGCTGGGGCAGCCCCAGCATTTT.

The chain links TRBV4-1 to TRBJ2-1; D might be TRBD2 (5 bases). The CDR3 spans 15 residues. Germline-derived CDR1 and CDR2 are MGHRA and YSYEKL. The V and J ends lost 1 base and 7 bases respectively, with 14 bases between them. The CDR3 DNA is TGCGCCAGCAGCCAAGTGGTGGGAGTAGAGAATGAGCAGTTCTTC. Its protein product is CASSQVVGVENEQFF.

CDR3 sequence: CASSDGGGQGAYEQYF. The CDR3 DNA sequence: TGTGCCAGCAGTGACGGTGGGGGACAGGGGGCGTACGAGCAGTACTTC. The gene calls are TRBV6-1 and TRBJ2-7; 12 positions match TRBD1. Trimming took 3 bases from V and 4 from J; bases not matched to a gene: 7. Germline V gene data show CDR1 as MNHNS and CDR2 as SASEGT. The CDR3 contains 16 residues.

This chain links TRBV11-1 with TRBJ2-7, with TRBD1 as a possible D gene (5 bases). Per germline, CDR1 SGHAT and CDR2 FQDESV (reference sequence). The V gene lost 4 bases and the J gene lost 4 bases, with 11 bases spanning the gap. This CDR3 spans 13 amino acids. This chain's CDR3 is CASSWTQGYEQYF. CDR3 nucleotides: TGTGCCAGCAGCTGGACGCAGGGATACGAGCAGTACTTC.

This clone was seen more than once but under ten times. The chain combines TRBV5-1 with TRBJ2-7; 7 nucleotides agree with TRBD1. Germline V gene lookup returns CDR1 SGHRS and CDR2 YFSETQ. This CDR3 spans 13 amino acids. The J segment lost 6 bases and the V segment lost 4 bases, leaving 7 bases of the junction unmatched. The CDR3 loop is CASSAGAGGEQYF. CDR3 sequence (DNA): TGCGCCAGCAGCGCCGGGGCAGGGGGCGAGCAGTACTTC.

J is TRBJ1-2 and V is TRBV12-3 or TRBV12-4, with D unclear. The CDR3 contains 13 residues. Trimming shortened V by 3 bases and J by 1 base, and 6 bases separated the two germline ends. CDR3 loop: CASSFRGNYGYTF. In DNA form, the CDR3 reads TGTGCCAGCAGTTTCCGGGGTAACTATGGCTACACCTTC.

The chain has TRBV5-6 and TRBJ2-3; TRBD2 agrees at 12 bases. V was clipped by 7 bases and J by 6 bases; unmatched bases: 9. Germline CDR1 SGHDT, CDR2 YYEEEE. The CDR3 extends over 15 amino acids. Here the CDR3 reads CASVEFGLAGDTQYF. The CDR3 nucleotides are TGTGCCAGCGTAGAGTTCGGACTAGCGGGGGATACGCAGTATTTT.

The chain uses TRBV7-9 and TRBJ2-2, with TRBD2 identical over 8 bases. Trimming removed 5 bases from V and 4 bases from J; junction bases left unmatched: 3. This CDR3 is 14 amino acids long. Germline V gene lookup returns CDR1 SEHNR and CDR2 FQNEAQ (reference sequence). This CDR3 is CASSRTSLTGELFF. In DNA, the CDR3 is TGTGCCAGCAGCCGGACTAGCCTCACCGGGGAGCTGTTTTTT.

The J gene is TRBJ1-4, the V gene TRBV19, with no clear D. The V gene lost 6 bases and the J gene lost 8 bases, with 16 bases spanning the gap. The CDR3 covers 14 residues. Germline assignment: CDR1 LNHDA and CDR2 SQIVND (reference sequence). For the CDR3, the DNA is TGTGCCAGTAGAAGCGGTGGAGGGAGCGAAAAACTGTTTTTT. It is translated as CASRSGGGSEKLFF.

This chain links TRBV28 with TRBJ1-5, with 9 bases that match TRBD1. The CDR3 runs to 17 residues. Germline V gives CDR1 MDHEN, CDR2 SYDVKM. V lost 7 bases, J lost 0 bases, and 10 bases stayed unmatched. CDR3 protein: CASNPGTGSYSNQPQHF. Here the CDR3 DNA reads TGTGCCAGCAACCCCGGGACAGGGTCATATAGCAATCAGCCCCAGCATTTT.

The chain carries TRBV7-2 and TRBJ1-5; D possibly corresponds to TRBD1 (5 bases). Germline CDR1 and CDR2: SGHTA and FQGNSA. The length of the CDR3 is 15 residues. Trimming shortened V by 3 bases and J by 3 bases, and 12 bases separated the two germline ends. Here the CDR3 reads CASSFERGHNQPQHF. CDR3 nucleotide sequence: TGTGCCAGCAGCTTTGAGAGGGGCCACAATCAGCCCCAGCATTTT.